Included here is one TCR beta chain sequence, with context. What it recognizes is unknown. This sample is part of a study of CD8 T cells in ankylosing spondylitis. Using its own MiXCR run on the 5' RACE reads, TCRdb lists one record per CDR3 protein. This table has approximately 220,000 distinct CDR3 sequences, around 17% appearing once. General study findings and limits: Relatively rare in peripheral blood, disease-linked clones were also CD8+. Ankylosing spondylitis blood appeared to be characterized by a TCR beta motif of 8 or 9 highly homologous variants. Disease-linked clones reportedly concentrated significantly in matched ankylosing spondylitis synovial fluid.

The CDR3 is 17 amino acids. V trimming: 0 bases; J trimming: 1 base; junction bases outside the gene matches: 3. Germline CDR1 is PRHDT and CDR2 is FYEKMQ (reference sequence). The receptor's source is a male donor with ankylosing spondylitis. J is TRBJ2-2 and V is TRBV13; 9 bases map to TRBD2. Material for sequencing was blood, either unsorted or a sorted T cell fraction (not recorded which). CDR3: CASSLGSSGENTGELFF. The CDR3 bases are TGTGCCAGCAGCTTAGGGTCTAGCGGGGAGAACACCGGGGAGCTGTTTTTT.